These 19 T cell receptor beta chains originate from one sample sequenced in a study of blood T cell repertoires in COVID-19. TCRdb keeps only in-frame clones here, not all; method: immunoSEQ multiplex PCR. The profile shows around 200,000 clones, roughly 89% of them singletons. The specimen was peripheral blood. The receptor source for this set is a man between 18 and 29 years old with active or convalescent COVID-19.

V gene TRBV28 combines with J gene TRBJ2-5; 9 bases agree with TRBD2. The CDR3 consists of 15 residues. The ends lost 6 bases at V and 5 bases at J; junction bases unmatched: 10. Per the germline V gene, CDR1 is MDHEN and CDR2 is SYDVKM. The CDR3 DNA sequence: TGTGCCAGCAGGCTTGGCGGGAGGGGAGGGGAGACCCAGTACTTC. This gives the protein CASRLGGRGGETQYF.

This sequence joins TRBV15 and TRBJ1-5; TRBD1 might be the D (6 bases). The CDR3 consists of 16 residues. V shed 5 bases and J shed 4 bases, with 18 bases lying between them. In germline, CDR1 is LNHNV, CDR2 YYDKDF (reference sequence). The DNA of the CDR3 is TGTGCCACCAGCGGACTCTTGGACAGTCTTAATCAGCCCCAGCATTTT. This sequence encodes CATSGLLDSLNQPQHF.

This clone was detected once. The rearrangement joins TRBV29-1 to TRBJ1-4; 11 positions agree with TRBD1. Germline V gives CDR1 SQVTM, CDR2 ANQGSEA. The length of the CDR3 is 13 residues. V lost 3 bases and J lost 7; bases outside the gene matches: 1. Here the CDR3 reads CSVDGTGGEKLFF. The CDR3 DNA reads as TGCAGCGTTGATGGGACAGGGGGTGAAAAACTGTTTTTT.

This chain joins TRBV30 and TRBJ2-3, with 8 bases lining up with TRBD1. Trimming removed 2 bases from V and 3 bases from J; junction bases left unmatched: 1. This CDR3 has 13 residues. CDR1 and CDR2 from the germline V gene are GTSNPN and SVGIG (reference sequence). The CDR3 DNA is TGTGCCTGGAGTCGGACAGGGACAGATACGCAGTATTTT. Residues: CAWSRTGTDTQYF.

The chain employs TRBV3-1 (or the pseudogene TRBV3-2) and TRBJ1-1; 9 bases match TRBD1. From germline, CDR1 is LGHDT and CDR2 YNNKEL (reference sequence). Unmatched junction bases numbered 5, after V lost 7 bases and J lost 5 bases. The CDR3 totals 13 residues. CDR3 in amino acids: CASTRTGETEAFF. The CDR3 nucleotides are TGTGCCAGCACCCGGACAGGGGAAACTGAAGCTTTCTTT.

This clone occurred a few times. The rearrangement uses TRBV6-5 and TRBJ1-2, with a weak D call TRBD1 (5 bases). Looked up from germline, CDR1 is MNHEY and CDR2 is SVGAGI. V was cut by 0 bases and J by 7 bases, with 9 bases left in between. The CDR3 spans 13 residues. CDR3 sequence: CASSYSAGGGYTF. In DNA form, the CDR3 reads TGTGCCAGCAGTTACTCCGCCGGGGGTGGCTACACCTTC.

The chain recombines TRBV7-2 with TRBJ1-4; 9 nucleotides agree with TRBD1. CDR1 is SGHTA, CDR2 FQGNSA, per germline. V lost 2 bases, J lost 8 bases, and 9 bases stayed unmatched. The CDR3 is 16 amino acids. The CDR3 coding sequence is TGTGCCAGCAGCTTAATTCCGGGACAGGGAAGGGAAAAACTGTTTTTT. This encodes CASSLIPGQGREKLFF.

This chain links TRBV25-1 with TRBJ2-5; D ambiguous. With 1 base removed from V and 3 bases from J, the gap between germline ends came to 9 bases. CDR3 length equals 14 residues. Germline V gene data show CDR1 as MGHDK and CDR2 as SYGVNS. This CDR3 reads CASSESWAKETQYF. The DNA of the CDR3 is TGTGCCAGCAGTGAATCGTGGGCGAAAGAGACCCAGTACTTC.

This clone was seen a single time. The chain employs TRBV25-1 and TRBJ1-3, with a weak D call TRBD1 (6 bases). The CDR3 consists of 18 residues. Germline CDR1 is MGHDK and CDR2 is SYGVNS. V was cut by 2 bases and J by 1 base, with 18 bases left in between. The CDR3 DNA sequence: TGTGCCAGCAGTGAAATATCCTTTCTCCAGGGGTCTGGAAACACCATATATTTT. It codes for CASSEISFLQGSGNTIYF.

The chain uses TRBV18 and TRBJ1-1, with 9 positions matching TRBD1. The V segment lost 3 bases and the J segment 3 bases; nucleotides outside the gene matches: 8. CDR3 length equals 16 residues. The germline gives CDR1 KGHSH, CDR2 LQKENI. CDR3: CASSPAGTGIYTEAFF. CDR3 in DNA: TGTGCCAGCTCACCGGCCGGGACAGGGATTTACACTGAAGCTTTCTTT.

This chain links TRBV6-5 with TRBJ2-1, with 12 bases lining up with TRBD2. The CDR3 loop spans 16 amino acids. With V trimmed by 2 bases and J by 9 bases, 8 bases remained unmatched. In germline, CDR1 is MNHEY, CDR2 SVGAGI. The CDR3 here is CASSYGLGLAGSEQFF. The CDR3 DNA reads as TGTGCCAGCAGTTACGGGCTCGGACTAGCGGGATCTGAGCAGTTCTTC.

In this sample, this clone turned up once. The same CDR3 arises from other DNA sequences in this sample as well. The chain is built from TRBV27 and TRBJ2-7; perhaps TRBD2 as D (6 bases). This CDR3 contains 14 residues. With 6 bases removed from V and 4 bases from J, the gap between germline ends came to 16 bases. Germline lookup yields CDR1 MNHEY and CDR2 SMNVEV (reference sequence). The CDR3 here is CASRNRDSDYEQYV. The DNA for the CDR3 is TGTGCCAGCAGAAACCGGGACTCTGATTACGAGCAGTACGTC.

As DNA, the CDR3 is TGCAGCGGGGGACAGGGGTACAATGAGCAGTTCTTC. This encodes CSGGQGYNEQFF. The V and J genes are TRBV29-1 and TRBJ2-1; 10 bases are shared with TRBD1. Germline assignment: CDR1 SQVTM and CDR2 ANQGSEA. Germline trimming cut 7 bases from V and 4 bases from J; bases unmatched to any gene: 1. This CDR3 has 12 residues.

With respect to this clone: The sample holds other DNA sequences that translate to the same CDR3. V is TRBV18 and J is TRBJ1-1; 7 bases agree with TRBD1. V dropped 6 bases and J dropped 1; count of bases not matched to a gene: 2. This CDR3 has 13 residues. Germline V lookup: CDR1 KGHSH, CDR2 LQKENI. For the CDR3, the DNA is TGTGCCAGCTCCGGACAGGCGAACACTGAAGCTTTCTTT. The encoded protein is CASSGQANTEAFF.

The rearrangement joins TRBV11-2 to TRBJ2-5, with D tentatively TRBD1 (6 bases). Germline lookup yields CDR1 SGHAT and CDR2 FQNNGV. Between the trimmed V and J ends, which lost 5 bases and 0 bases, there was a span of 10 bases. CDR3 length: 14 residues. The DNA for the CDR3 is TGTGCCAGCAGCATACGGGACAACCAAGAGACCCAGTACTTC. Residues: CASSIRDNQETQYF.

This chain uses TRBV5-4 with TRBJ2-2; TRBD1 agrees at 7 bases. The germline V gene has CDR1 SGHNT and CDR2 YYREEE (reference sequence). This CDR3 region has 16 residues. V trimming: 4 bases; J trimming: 0 bases; junction bases outside the gene matches: 6. CDR3 nucleotide sequence: TGTGCCAGCAGCCCCCCCGACAGGGCGAACACCGGGGAGCTGTTTTTT. Protein product: CASSPPDRANTGELFF.

The chain is built from TRBV9 and TRBJ2-3, with D tentatively TRBD2 (6 bases). The CDR3 totals 15 residues. Germline CDR1 is SGDLS and CDR2 is YYNGEE. The ends were cut back, 3 bases at V and 1 base at J, with 12 bases in the middle. The CDR3 sequence: CASSDPPGGTDTQYF. The DNA of the CDR3 is TGTGCCAGCAGCGATCCCCCGGGGGGCACAGATACGCAGTATTTT.

This chain connects TRBV9 to TRBJ2-2; D possibly corresponds to TRBD2 (7 bases). The CDR3 is 15 amino acids. Germline CDR1 is SGDLS and CDR2 is YYNGEE. V was trimmed by 5 bases and J by 3 bases, leaving 14 bases between them. The CDR3 region has the DNA TGTGCCAGCAGTTTAGGGGGGGTTTACACCGGGGAGCTGTTTTTT. Amino acids: CASSLGGVYTGELFF.

The CDR3 DNA follows: TGTGCCAGAAAACGGACAGGGGATTATCAGCCCCAGCATTTT. Protein sequence: CARKRTGDYQPQHF. The chain carries TRBV6-4 and TRBJ1-5; 9 nucleotides match TRBD1. CDR1 and CDR2 (germline): MRHNA, SNTAGT. J was trimmed by 5 bases and V by 9 bases; bases with no gene match: 8. This CDR3 spans 14 amino acids.